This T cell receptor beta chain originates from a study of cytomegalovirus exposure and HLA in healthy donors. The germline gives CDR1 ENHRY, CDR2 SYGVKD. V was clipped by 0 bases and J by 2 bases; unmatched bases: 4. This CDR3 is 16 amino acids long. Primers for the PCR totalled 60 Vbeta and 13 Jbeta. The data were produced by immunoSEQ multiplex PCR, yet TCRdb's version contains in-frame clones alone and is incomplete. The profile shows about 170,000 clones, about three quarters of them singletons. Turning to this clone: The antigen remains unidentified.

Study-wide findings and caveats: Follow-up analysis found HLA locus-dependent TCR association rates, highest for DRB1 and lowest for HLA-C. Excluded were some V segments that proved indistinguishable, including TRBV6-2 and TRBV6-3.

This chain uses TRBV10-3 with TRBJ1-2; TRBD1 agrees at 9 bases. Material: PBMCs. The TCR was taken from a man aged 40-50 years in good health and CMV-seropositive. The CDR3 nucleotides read TGTGCCATCAGTGAGTCGGAGGGACAGGGCAACTATGGCTACACCTTC. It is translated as CAISESEGQGNYGYTF.